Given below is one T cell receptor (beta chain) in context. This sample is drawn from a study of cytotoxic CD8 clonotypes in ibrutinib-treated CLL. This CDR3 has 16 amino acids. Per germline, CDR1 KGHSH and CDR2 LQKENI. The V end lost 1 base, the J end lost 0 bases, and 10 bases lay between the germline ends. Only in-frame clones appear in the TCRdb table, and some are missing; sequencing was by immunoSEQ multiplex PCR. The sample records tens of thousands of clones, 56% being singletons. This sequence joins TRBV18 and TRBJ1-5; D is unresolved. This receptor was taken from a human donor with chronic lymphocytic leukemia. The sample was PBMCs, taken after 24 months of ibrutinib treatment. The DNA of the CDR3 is TGTGCCAGCTCACCACTTAATTCAGTTAGCAATCAGCCCCAGCATTTT. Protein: CASSPLNSVSNQPQHF.